The 21 T cell receptor beta chains presented below share a single source sample, sequenced in a study of blood T cell repertoires in COVID-19. Libraries were prepared by immunoSEQ multiplex PCR; TCRdb keeps only in-frame clonotypes and omits some of them. The data contain approximately 190,000 clones, approximately 85% of them singletons. Sequenced sample: peripheral blood. The receptor set was obtained from a woman in her 70s with active or convalescent COVID-19.

This clone was detected a few times. V usage is TRBV6-5 and J usage is TRBJ1-3; D remains unclear. The V end lost 6 bases, the J end lost 9 bases, and 12 bases lay between the germline ends. Per germline, CDR1 MNHEY and CDR2 SVGAGI. The CDR3 spans 12 residues. This CDR3 reads CASSSRLSTIYF. CDR3 coding DNA: TGTGCCAGCAGCTCGCGTCTTAGCACCATATATTTT.

Only one count was recorded for this clone. This chain uses TRBV28 with TRBJ2-7, with 9 bases that match TRBD1. Trimming removed 7 bases from V and 3 bases from J; junction bases left unmatched: 7. The CDR3 spans 14 residues. Looked up from germline, CDR1 is MDHEN and CDR2 is SYDVKM. The CDR3 loop is CASTLGQGLYEQYF. CDR3 DNA: TGTGCCAGCACCCTTGGACAGGGGCTCTACGAGCAGTACTTC.

The chain is built from TRBV5-4 and TRBJ2-3; the match to TRBD2 covers 13 bases. Germline CDR1 reads SGHNT; CDR2 reads YYREEE (reference sequence). The CDR3 has 19 amino acids. V lost 4 bases and J lost 0; bases outside the gene matches: 11. The CDR3 is CASSHRGTSGILSTDTQYF. CDR3 bases: TGTGCCAGCAGCCATAGGGGGACTAGCGGGATACTCAGCACAGATACGCAGTATTTT.

This chain joins TRBV11-1 and TRBJ2-1; TRBD2 aligns across 14 bases. The trim removed 6 bases at V and 9 bases at J, leaving 7 bases unmatched. CDR1 and CDR2 (germline): SGHAT, FQDESV (reference sequence). The CDR3 has 15 amino acids. DNA of the CDR3: TGTGCCAGCAGGGGGGGACTAGCGGGAGCAGGTGAGCAGTTCTTC. This gives the protein CASRGGLAGAGEQFF.

The rearrangement uses TRBV5-4 and TRBJ2-7, with TRBD1 matching 10 bases. From germline, CDR1 is SGHNT and CDR2 YYREEE (reference sequence). V was clipped by 3 bases and J by 8 bases; unmatched bases: 8. This CDR3 has 14 residues. Here the CDR3 DNA reads TGTGCCAGCAGCTCCGGGACAGGGGTTCTCCAGCAGTACTTC. Its translation: CASSSGTGVLQQYF.

The rearrangement links TRBV29-1 to TRBJ2-7, with TRBD2 matching 14 bases. Germline CDR1 SQVTM, CDR2 ANQGSEA. CDR3 size: 16 residues. V gave up 0 bases and J gave up 7 bases; unmatched junction bases: 8. The CDR3 loop is CSVEDIGTSGSGEQYF. DNA of the CDR3: TGCAGCGTTGAAGATATCGGGACTAGCGGGAGTGGGGAGCAGTACTTC.

This chain connects TRBV5-1 to TRBJ2-7, with 12 nucleotides matching TRBD2. The CDR3 is 16 amino acids. J gave up 2 bases and V 5 bases, and 8 bases lay outside the gene matches. The V gene's germline CDR1 is SGHRS and CDR2 YFSETQ. The CDR3 DNA reads TGCGCCAGCAGGGGGGTGACTAGCGGGAGTGCCTACGAGCAGTACTTC. It translates to CASRGVTSGSAYEQYF.

This clone was detected only a few times. The chain joins TRBV27 to TRBJ1-5; 7 bases line up with TRBD1. V gave up 6 bases and J gave up 2 bases; unmatched junction bases: 7. Germline CDR1 MNHEY, CDR2 SMNVEV (reference sequence). The CDR3 consists of 15 residues. CDR3 DNA sequence: TGTGCCAGCAGACAAATAACAGGGGGCAATCAGCCCCAGCATTTT. This gives the protein CASRQITGGNQPQHF.

This clone was recorded once. The CDR3 spells CASSHGTPYSNQPQHF. In nucleotides, the CDR3 is TGTGCCAGCAGTCATGGGACACCCTATAGCAATCAGCCCCAGCATTTT. The chain carries TRBV28 and TRBJ1-5, with a tentative D call TRBD1 (6 bases). CDR3 size: 16 residues. Germline lookup yields CDR1 MDHEN and CDR2 SYDVKM. V was shortened by 5 bases and J by 0 bases, with 14 bases between the two germline ends.

The rearrangement links TRBV4-2 to TRBJ2-7; TRBD2 is a possible D gene (6 bases). V lost 5 bases to trimming and J lost 0 bases, with 17 bases between them. This CDR3 spans 16 amino acids. The germline gives CDR1 LGHNA, CDR2 YNFKEQ. This CDR3 reads CASSSLAGGTSYEQYF. The CDR3 region has the DNA TGTGCCAGCAGCTCCCTGGCCGGAGGGACCTCCTACGAGCAGTACTTC.

As regards this clone: Within the sample, other DNA sequences also encode this same CDR3. This chain's CDR3 is CASSIGGSGTDTQYF. The DNA for the CDR3 is TGTGCCAGTAGTATAGGCGGGAGTGGCACAGATACGCAGTATTTT. The rearrangement uses TRBV19 and TRBJ2-3; 7 bases match TRBD2. Trimming cost V 1 base and J 1 base; bases outside gene matches: 2. CDR1 is LNHDA, CDR2 SQIVND, per germline (reference sequence). This CDR3 spans 15 amino acids.

The J gene is TRBJ2-1, the V gene TRBV5-8, with 13 bases fitting TRBD2. Germline CDR1 and CDR2: SGHTS and YDEGEE. This CDR3 has 19 amino acids. Trimming took 2 bases from V and 0 from J; bases not matched to a gene: 8. The DNA for the CDR3 is TGTGCCAGCAGCTTTGGACTAGCGGGAGACCTACTCTCCTACAATGAGCAGTTCTTC. Translation gives CASSFGLAGDLLSYNEQFF.

The chain uses TRBV6-4 and TRBJ2-7, with D perhaps TRBD1 (5 bases). Trimming took 7 bases from V and 2 from J, leaving 15 bases between them. The length of the CDR3 is 14 residues. Germline V gene sequence: CDR1 MRHNA, CDR2 SNTAGT. The CDR3 DNA reads as TGTGCCAGCACACTTGGGGCGGAACCCTACGAGCAGTACTTC. This encodes CASTLGAEPYEQYF.

V gene TRBV4-2 combines with J gene TRBJ2-7, with 8 bases fitting TRBD2. The CDR3 has 14 residues. Germline V lookup: CDR1 LGHNA, CDR2 YNFKEQ. Trimming cost V 5 bases and J 5 bases; bases outside gene matches: 8. CDR3 sequence reads: CASSTRGSGDEQYF. CDR3 bases: TGTGCCAGCAGCACCCGGGGTAGCGGGGACGAGCAGTACTTC.

The V and J genes are TRBV3-1 (or the pseudogene TRBV3-2) and TRBJ2-7, with 10 bases matching TRBD2. The V gene's germline CDR1 is LGHDT and CDR2 YNNKEL (reference sequence). This CDR3 comprises 15 residues. The junction had 7 bases not matched to a gene; V was cut back by 3 bases and J by 5 bases. CDR3 loop: CASSHPGTSVHEQYF. The CDR3 nucleotides read TGTGCCAGCAGCCATCCCGGGACTAGCGTCCACGAGCAGTACTTC.

This clone occurred a few times. V and J are TRBV7-3 and TRBJ2-7; 9 bases line up with TRBD2. V shed 5 bases, J shed 5 bases, and the junction held 13 bases outside the gene matches. This CDR3 spans 16 amino acids. Germline assignment: CDR1 SGHTA and CDR2 FQGTGA. For the CDR3, the DNA is TGTGCCAGCAGCCCGGGGGGGTTAGCGGGAGTCGACGAGCAGTACTTC. Its translation is CASSPGGLAGVDEQYF.

This rearrangement joins TRBV3-1 (or the pseudogene TRBV3-2) to TRBJ2-1, with D possibly TRBD1 on 5 matching bases. Deletions cut 1 base from V and 9 bases from J, with 13 bases between. Germline V gene sequence: CDR1 LGHDT, CDR2 YNNKEL (reference sequence). The CDR3 covers 14 residues. For the CDR3, the DNA is TGTGCCAGCAGCCAAGGGAGACAGTCTACTGAGCAGTTCTTC. Encoded protein: CASSQGRQSTEQFF.

This clone occurred many times. The chain joins TRBV11-2 to TRBJ2-7; no firm D call. V lost 2 bases, J lost 3 bases, and 2 bases lay in between. Germline CDR1 SGHAT, CDR2 FQNNGV. CDR3 length: 11 residues. CDR3 sequence reads: CASSLHYEQYF. As DNA, the CDR3 is TGTGCCAGCAGCTTACACTACGAGCAGTACTTC.

J is TRBJ2-1 and V is TRBV6-2 or TRBV6-3, with 10 bases fitting TRBD2. The CDR3 loop spans 16 amino acids. The junction had 5 bases not matched to a gene; V was cut back by 6 bases and J by 0 bases. From germline, CDR1 is MNHEY and CDR2 SVGEGT. As DNA, the CDR3 is TGTGCCAGCAGCGGACTAGCGGCAACCTCCTACAATGAGCAGTTCTTC. It codes for CASSGLAATSYNEQFF.

In the case of this clone: Within the sample, other DNA sequences also encode this same CDR3. The chain recombines TRBV28 with TRBJ1-5; D gene uncertain. Germline V gene data show CDR1 as MDHEN and CDR2 as SYDVKM. This CDR3 has 15 residues. V lost 2 bases to trimming and J lost 2 bases, with 10 bases between them. This CDR3 reads CASSLGVSGNQPQHF. The CDR3 region has the DNA TGTGCCAGCAGTTTAGGAGTGAGTGGCAATCAGCCCCAGCATTTT.

The chain couples TRBV4-1 to TRBJ2-7; no clear D gene. The CDR3 loop spans 15 amino acids. Germline CDR1 is MGHRA and CDR2 is YSYEKL. Trimming pared 0 bases from V and 0 bases from J, leaving 9 bases between. Written as DNA, the CDR3 is TGCGCCAGCAGCCAAGAGTTAGCTAACTCCTACGAGCAGTACTTC. Translation gives CASSQELANSYEQYF.